This T cell receptor (beta chain) was retrieved from a study of cytomegalovirus exposure and HLA in healthy donors. Trimming cost V 3 bases and J 5 bases; bases outside gene matches: 2. Looked up from germline, CDR1 is SGHNT and CDR2 is YYREEE (reference sequence). The CDR3 covers 13 residues. TCRdb's table, derived via immunoSEQ multiplex PCR, lists solely in-frame clones and lacks some. There are 130,000 or so clones in the sample; over 65% occur only once, and approximately 2.3% lies in the top ten. This sequence joins TRBV5-4 and TRBJ2-5; 9 nucleotides align to TRBD1. This receptor was identified in a woman in her thirties in good health and CMV-seronegative. Sequenced input: PBMCs. This CDR3 is CASSSGQGETQYF. The CDR3 DNA reads as TGTGCCAGCAGCTCCGGACAGGGGGAGACCCAGTACTTC.